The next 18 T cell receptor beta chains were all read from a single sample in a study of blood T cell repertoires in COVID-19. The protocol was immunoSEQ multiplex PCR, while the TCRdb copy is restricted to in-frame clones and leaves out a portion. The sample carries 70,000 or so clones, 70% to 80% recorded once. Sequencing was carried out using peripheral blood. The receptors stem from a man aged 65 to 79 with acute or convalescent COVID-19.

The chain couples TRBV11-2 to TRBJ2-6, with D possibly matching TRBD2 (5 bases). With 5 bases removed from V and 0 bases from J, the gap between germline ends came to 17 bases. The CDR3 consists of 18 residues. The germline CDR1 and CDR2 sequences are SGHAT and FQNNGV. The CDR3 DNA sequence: TGTGCCAGCAGCACCCTAGACCGGGGTAACTCTGGGGCCAACGTCCTGACTTTC. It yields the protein CASSTLDRGNSGANVLTF. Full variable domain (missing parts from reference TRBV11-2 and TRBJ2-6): EAGVAQSPRYKIIEKRQSVAFWCNPISGHATLYWYQQILGQGPKLLIQFQNNGVVDDSQLPKDRFSAERLKGVDSTLKIQPAKLEDSAVYLCASSTLDRGNSGANVLTFGAGSRLTVL.

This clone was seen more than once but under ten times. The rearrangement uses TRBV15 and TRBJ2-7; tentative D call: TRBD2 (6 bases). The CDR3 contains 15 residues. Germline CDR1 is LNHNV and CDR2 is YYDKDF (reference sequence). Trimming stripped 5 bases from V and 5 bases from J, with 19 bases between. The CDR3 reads CATSAPRGIPHEQYF. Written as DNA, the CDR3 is TGTGCCACCAGCGCCCCTCGGGGGATCCCCCACGAGCAGTACTTC.

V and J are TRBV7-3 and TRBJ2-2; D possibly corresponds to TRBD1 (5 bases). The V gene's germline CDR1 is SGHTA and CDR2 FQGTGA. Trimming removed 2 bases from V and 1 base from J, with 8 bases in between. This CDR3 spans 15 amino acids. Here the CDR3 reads CASSLLGRNTGELFF. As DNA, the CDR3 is TGTGCCAGCAGCTTACTGGGGCGGAACACCGGGGAGCTGTTTTTT.

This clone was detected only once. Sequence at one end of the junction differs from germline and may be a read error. CDR3 sequence reads: CASTTTAQLQHF. Written as DNA, the CDR3 is TGCGCCAGCACCACGACAGCCCAGCTCCAGCATTTT. J is TRBJ1-5 and V is TRBV10-1; TRBD1 is a possible D gene (5 bases). This CDR3 is built from 12 residues. Germline CDR1 WNHNN, CDR2 SYGVQD (reference sequence).

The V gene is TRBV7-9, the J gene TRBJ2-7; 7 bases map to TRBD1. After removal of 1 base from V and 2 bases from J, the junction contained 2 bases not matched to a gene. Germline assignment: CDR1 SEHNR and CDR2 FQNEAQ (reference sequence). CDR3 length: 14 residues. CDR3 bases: TGTGCCAGCAGCTTAGAAGGGACAGCCTACGAGCAGTACTTC. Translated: CASSLEGTAYEQYF.

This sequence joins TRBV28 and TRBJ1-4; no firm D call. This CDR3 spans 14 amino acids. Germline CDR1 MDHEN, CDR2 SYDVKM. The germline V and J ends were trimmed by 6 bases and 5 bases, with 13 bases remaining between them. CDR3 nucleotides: TGTGCCAGCAGCCGCCCCCGGGAAAATGAAAAACTGTTTTTT. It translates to CASSRPRENEKLFF.

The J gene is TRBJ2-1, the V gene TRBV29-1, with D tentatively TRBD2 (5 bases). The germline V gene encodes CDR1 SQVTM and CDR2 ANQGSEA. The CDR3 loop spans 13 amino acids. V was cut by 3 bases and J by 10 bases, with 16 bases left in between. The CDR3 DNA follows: TGCAGCGTTGAGGGCCGGACTTCCGGGGAGCAGTTCTTC. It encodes CSVEGRTSGEQFF.

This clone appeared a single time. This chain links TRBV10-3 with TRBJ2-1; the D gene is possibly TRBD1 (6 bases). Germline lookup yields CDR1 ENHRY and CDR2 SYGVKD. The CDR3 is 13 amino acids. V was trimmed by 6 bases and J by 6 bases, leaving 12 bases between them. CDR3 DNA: TGTGCCATCAGCCCCGGACAGAGCAATGAGCAGTTCTTC. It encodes CAISPGQSNEQFF.

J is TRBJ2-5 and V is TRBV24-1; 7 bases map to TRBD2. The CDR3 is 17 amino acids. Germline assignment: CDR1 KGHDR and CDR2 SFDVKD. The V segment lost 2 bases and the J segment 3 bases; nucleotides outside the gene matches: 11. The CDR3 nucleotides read TGTGCCACCAGTGATTCGAAGGCGGGAGAGAGAAAAGAGACCCAGTACTTC. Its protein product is CATSDSKAGERKETQYF.

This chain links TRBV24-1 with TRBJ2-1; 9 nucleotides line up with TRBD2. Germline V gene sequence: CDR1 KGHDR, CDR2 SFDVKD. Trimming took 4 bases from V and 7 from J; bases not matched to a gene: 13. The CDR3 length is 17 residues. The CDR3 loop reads CATSEQPAGGPKNEQFF. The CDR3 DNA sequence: TGTGCCACCAGTGAACAACCGGCGGGAGGGCCTAAAAATGAGCAGTTCTTC.

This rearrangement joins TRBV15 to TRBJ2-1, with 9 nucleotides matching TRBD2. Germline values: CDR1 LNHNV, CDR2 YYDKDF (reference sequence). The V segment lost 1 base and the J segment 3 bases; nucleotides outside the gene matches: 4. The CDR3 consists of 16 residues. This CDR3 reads CATSRGAGGDYNEQFF. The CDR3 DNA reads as TGTGCCACCAGCAGAGGCGCGGGAGGGGACTACAATGAGCAGTTCTTC.

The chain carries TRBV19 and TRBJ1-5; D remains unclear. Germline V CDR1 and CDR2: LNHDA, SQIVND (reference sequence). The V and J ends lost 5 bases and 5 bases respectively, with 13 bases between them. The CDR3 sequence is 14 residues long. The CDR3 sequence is CASSEPGLHQPQHF. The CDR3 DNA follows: TGTGCCAGTAGTGAGCCGGGGTTACATCAGCCCCAGCATTTT.

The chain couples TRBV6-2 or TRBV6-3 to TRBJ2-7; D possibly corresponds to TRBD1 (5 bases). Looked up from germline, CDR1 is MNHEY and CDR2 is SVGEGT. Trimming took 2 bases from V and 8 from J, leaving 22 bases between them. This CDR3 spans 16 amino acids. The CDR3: CASSYPGQGYSAQQYF. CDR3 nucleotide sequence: TGTGCCAGCAGTTACCCAGGCCAGGGATACTCTGCTCAGCAGTACTTC.

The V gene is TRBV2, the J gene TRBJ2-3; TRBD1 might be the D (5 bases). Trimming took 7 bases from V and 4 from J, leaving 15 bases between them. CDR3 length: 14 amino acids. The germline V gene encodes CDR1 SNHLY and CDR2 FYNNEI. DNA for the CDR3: TGTGCCAGCAAGGGCAGGGAAGGTCCAGATACGCAGTATTTT. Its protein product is CASKGREGPDTQYF.

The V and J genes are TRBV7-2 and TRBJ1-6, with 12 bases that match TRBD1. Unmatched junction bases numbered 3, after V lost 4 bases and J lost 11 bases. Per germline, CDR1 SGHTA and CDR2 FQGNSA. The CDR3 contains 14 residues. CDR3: CASSSGDRGPPLHF. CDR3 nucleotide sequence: TGTGCCAGCAGCTCAGGGGACAGGGGGCCACCCCTCCACTTT.

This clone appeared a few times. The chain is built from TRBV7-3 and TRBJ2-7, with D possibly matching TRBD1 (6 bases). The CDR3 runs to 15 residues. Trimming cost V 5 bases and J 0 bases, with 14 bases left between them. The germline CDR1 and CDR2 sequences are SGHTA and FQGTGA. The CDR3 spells CASSPPGTPSYEQYF. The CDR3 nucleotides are TGTGCCAGCAGCCCTCCCGGGACACCCTCCTACGAGCAGTACTTC.

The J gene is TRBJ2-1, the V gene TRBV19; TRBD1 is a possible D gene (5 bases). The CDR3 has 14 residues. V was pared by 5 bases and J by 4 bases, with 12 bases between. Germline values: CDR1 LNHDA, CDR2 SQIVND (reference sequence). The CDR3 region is CASSGHGNYNEQFF. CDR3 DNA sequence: TGTGCCAGTAGTGGACACGGAAATTACAATGAGCAGTTCTTC.

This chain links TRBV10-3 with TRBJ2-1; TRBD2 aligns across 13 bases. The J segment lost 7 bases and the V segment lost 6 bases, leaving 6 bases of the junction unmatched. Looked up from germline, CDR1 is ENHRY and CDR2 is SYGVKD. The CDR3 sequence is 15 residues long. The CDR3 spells CAIRGLAGADNEQFF. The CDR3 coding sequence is TGTGCCATCAGAGGACTAGCGGGAGCTGATAATGAGCAGTTCTTC.